What follows is one T cell receptor beta chain and its context. The data belong to a study of blood T cell repertoires in COVID-19. Across the study: Samples of COVID-19 (acute and convalescent) were obtained from the United States, Italy and Spain.

The CDR3 totals 18 residues. After removal of 0 bases from V and 4 bases from J, the junction contained 11 bases not matched to a gene. Looked up from germline, CDR1 is SGHNT and CDR2 is YENEEA. Repertoires were generated with immunoSEQ multiplex PCR, while TCRdb's copy carries only in-frame clones and drops some. The table lists fewer than 80,000 clones, about 90% of them singletons, with more than 4.5% in the top ten. The sequence derives from a man aged 50 to 59 with acute or convalescent COVID-19. The J gene is TRBJ1-1, the V gene TRBV11-3; TRBD1 matches at 10 bases. The sample was peripheral blood. CDR3 protein: CASSLDSKTGGNGTEAFF. CDR3 DNA: TGTGCCAGCAGCTTAGATTCTAAGACAGGGGGCAACGGCACTGAAGCTTTCTTT.